Sequencing of this T cell receptor (beta chain) was carried out in a study of control samples from healthy donors and cancer patients. Only in-frame clones appear in the TCRdb table, and some are missing; sequencing was by immunoSEQ multiplex PCR. The sample records 130,000 or so clones, 70% to 90% being singletons. V gave up 2 bases and J gave up 2 bases, with 8 bases separating them. Per germline, CDR1 SGHAT and CDR2 FQNNGV. This CDR3 spans 14 amino acids. Sequencing was performed on blood. This chain uses TRBV11-2 with TRBJ2-3; no clear D. This clonotype originated in a man aged 45 to 65 in good health. CDR3 region: CASSLSTSTDTQYF. As DNA, the CDR3 is TGTGCCAGCAGCTTATCCACTTCCACAGATACGCAGTATTTT.